The clone carrying this T cell receptor beta chain came up many times. TCRdb recomputed calls from the 5' RACE reads with MiXCR, one row per CDR3 protein. The sample has some 200,000 distinct CDR3 sequences, 18% seen once. The data are from a study of CD8 T cells in ankylosing spondylitis. V was pared by 4 bases and J by 5 bases, with 10 bases between. Germline-derived CDR1 and CDR2 are SGHRS and YFSETQ. The CDR3 totals 13 residues. Sample: blood, either unsorted or a sorted T cell fraction (not recorded which). The rearrangement joins TRBV5-1 to TRBJ2-1; D is undetermined. The TCR was taken from a male donor aged 10-30 years with ankylosing spondylitis or in good health (not recorded which). CDR3: CASSNGPDNEQFF. In DNA form, the CDR3 reads TGCGCCAGCAGCAACGGACCAGACAATGAGCAGTTCTTC.